The rows below give T cell receptor beta chains drawn from one sample of a study of CD8 T cells in ankylosing spondylitis. A single record per CDR3 protein comes from TCRdb applying MiXCR to the 5' RACE reads. The data contain over 700,000 distinct CDR3 sequences, roughly 20% of them singletons. What was sequenced was blood, either unsorted or a sorted T cell fraction (not recorded which). Receptors were obtained from a male donor with ankylosing spondylitis. Both conserved end residues are part of each CDR3. A D gene is named only where the DNA matches it firmly. Clone sizes are given selectively: once, few, many, or a class where the clone is expanded.

j_gene: TRBJ2-1
v_gene: TRBV29-1
d_gene: TRBD1
len: 14
abundance: .
CDR3nt: TGCAGCGCCGCGACAGGGGGTGCCTACAATGAGCAGTTCTTC
CDR3aa: CSAATGGAYNEQFF

j_gene: TRBJ2-1
v_gene: TRBV11-2
d_gene: .
len: 13
abundance: few
CDR3nt: TGTGCCAGCAGCTTAGTGGGGCCCTCGTCGTTGGTCTTC
CDR3aa: CASSLVGPSSLVF

j_gene: TRBJ2-7
v_gene: TRBV6-2/TRBV6-3
d_gene: TRBD2
len: 17
abundance: .
CDR3nt: TGTGCCAGCAGTTACTCGGAGCGGGAGGGCTTCTCCTACGAGCAGTACTTC
CDR3aa: CASSYSEREGFSYEQYF

j_gene: TRBJ2-5
v_gene: TRBV4-2
d_gene: TRBD2
len: 18
abundance: .
CDR3nt: TGTGCCAGCAGCCCGAACGGGCCAGCGGGAGGAGGAGGAGAGACCCAGTACTTC
CDR3aa: CASSPNGPAGGGGETQYF

j_gene: TRBJ1-1
v_gene: TRBV3-1
d_gene: .
len: 13
abundance: many
CDR3nt: TGTGCCAGCTCCGCCGGGGGTAAGTCTGAAGCTTTCTTT
CDR3aa: CASSAGGKSEAFF

j_gene: TRBJ2-7
v_gene: TRBV28
d_gene: TRBD1
len: 12
abundance: few
CDR3nt: TGTGCCAGCAGTAGCACAGGGGGACTGAGGTACTTC
CDR3aa: CASSSTGGLRYF

j_gene: TRBJ1-1
v_gene: TRBV4-1
d_gene: .
len: 13
abundance: .
CDR3nt: TGCGCCAGCAGCCATACAGGGACTGGTGAAGCTTTCTTT
CDR3aa: CASSHTGTGEAFF

j_gene: TRBJ2-1
v_gene: TRBV29-1
d_gene: .
len: 12
abundance: few
CDR3nt: TGCAGCGTTGGGCCGCCCCCATCTGAGCAGTTCTTC
CDR3aa: CSVGPPPSEQFF

j_gene: TRBJ2-1
v_gene: TRBV5-1
d_gene: .
len: 15
abundance: few
CDR3nt: TGCGCCAGCAGCTTGGTTCCAGCGGTAAGGGATGAGCAGTTCTTC
CDR3aa: CASSLVPAVRDEQFF

j_gene: TRBJ2-7
v_gene: TRBV4-1
d_gene: TRBD1
len: 15
abundance: few
CDR3nt: TGCGCCAGCAGCCAAGTCCAGGGGGCCCCCTACGAGCAGTACTTC
CDR3aa: CASSQVQGAPYEQYF